A selection of T cell receptor beta chains follows, all from one sample in a study of control samples from healthy donors and cancer patients. The table came from immunoSEQ multiplex PCR; TCRdb's copy has only in-frame clones and leaves some out. The data show 100,000 to 150,000 clones, around nine tenths seen once. Material: blood. Every receptor here comes from a young man in good health. Each CDR3 is given without its conserved first and last residue.

ASSLGPGTGTGELF	14	TRBV13	TRBJ2-2
ASSVDATSGVIGEQY	15	TRBV9	TRBJ2-7
ASSLALQRDGTYEQY	15	TRBV7-9	TRBJ2-7
ASSHDEAF	8	TRBV2	TRBJ1-1
ASSLVGNEQY	10	TRBV5-1	TRBJ2-7
ASSVGGATYEQY	12	TRBV9	TRBJ2-7
ASRGPGATGELF	12	TRBV2	TRBJ2-2
ASTPVGAESSSYNEQF	16	TRBV19	TRBJ2-1
ASSFTASTEAF	11	TRBV5-1	TRBJ1-1
SVRTGPNTEAF	11	TRBV29-1	TRBJ1-1
ASSLSAYNEQF	11	TRBV27	TRBJ2-1
ASSIPNSGNTIY	12	TRBV19	TRBJ1-3
ASSLDGWPNYGYT	13	TRBV11-2	TRBJ1-2
ASRGTGRQETQY	12	TRBV10-2	TRBJ2-5
ASSKDSQVNTEAF	13	TRBV19	TRBJ1-1
ASSLRLAENTGELF	14	TRBV9	TRBJ2-2
ATSLRSTEAF	10	TRBV15	TRBJ1-1
SGGGYRNTEAF	11	TRBV29-1	TRBJ1-1
ASSFRDTQY	9	TRBV12-3/TRBV12-4	TRBJ2-3
ASSVPAGGGTDTQY	14	TRBV2	TRBJ2-3
ASSLGWDRGADTQY	14	TRBV13	TRBJ2-3
ASMDSPTTDTQY	12	TRBV3-1/TRBV3-2	TRBJ2-3
ASSDHVYGYT	10	TRBV25-1	TRBJ1-2
ASSQARLAGGPRHEQY	16	TRBV4-1	TRBJ2-7
ASSQATATGGEQY	13	TRBV4-1	TRBJ2-7
AWNSGRGITDTQY	13	TRBV30	TRBJ2-3
ASSSVVSGELF	11	TRBV5-4	TRBJ2-2
ASSQDWRETQY	11	TRBV3-1/TRBV3-2	TRBJ2-5
ASSPLPAGGPGTDTQY	16	TRBV7-2	TRBJ2-3
ASSQEGRPYEQY	12	TRBV4-1	TRBJ2-7
ASSTSGTGDYGYT	13	TRBV5-1	TRBJ1-2
ASKLSSLFFNEQF	13	TRBV19	TRBJ2-1